The source of this T cell receptor beta chain is a study of beta chain features in type 1 diabetes. There are 14 residues in the CDR3. V was clipped by 3 bases and J by 3 bases, with 8 bases between them. The germline gives CDR1 MNHEY, CDR2 SVGAGI. Every isolated RNA sample was fully reverse transcribed, so sequencing captured expressed TCRB transcripts. Repertoires were generated with immunoSEQ multiplex PCR, while TCRdb's copy carries only in-frame clones and drops some. This sample has about 140,000 clones, with approximately 10% found just once. Regarding this clone: Its antigen is currently unknown. Other DNA sequences in this sample translate to the same CDR3.

The single heparinised draw taken from each donor contained roughly 110 mL of blood on average. Sorted CD4+ subsets: naive, central memory, regulatory, stem cell-like memory (CD45RO/CCR7/CD25/CD127/CD95/CD27 panel). General observations from the study: A cDNA-based sequencing approach could over-represent cells with high TCR expression.

This clonotype originated in a woman aged 40 to 49 in good health. The J gene is TRBJ2-2, the V gene TRBV6-5; weak D call: TRBD2 (6 bases). Sequenced sample: central memory CD4+ T cells from blood. This CDR3 is CASSYWGDTGELFF. The CDR3, as DNA: TGTGCCAGCAGTTATTGGGGGGACACCGGGGAGCTGTTTTTT.